The 2 T cell receptor beta chains given below trace back to one sample, sequenced in a study of T cell responses to AZD1222 COVID-19 vaccine. TCRdb's table, derived via immunoSEQ multiplex PCR, lists solely in-frame clones and lacks some. The data hold about 120,000 clones, with about 90% observed a single time. Sequences were derived from peripheral blood, sampled on day 0 of AZD1222 vaccination. All receptors derive from an adult in good health.

This clone was found a few times. The genes are TRBV6-1 and TRBJ2-1; D may be TRBD1 or TRBD2 (5 bases each). The CDR3 is made up of 15 amino acids. In germline, CDR1 is MNHNS, CDR2 SASEGT. The V end lost 3 bases, the J end lost 6 bases, and 15 bases lay between the germline ends. CDR3 DNA sequence: TGTGCCAGCAGTGACGGGGCGGAGCCCAGCAATGAGCAGTTCTTC. Translation gives CASSDGAEPSNEQFF.

The genes are TRBV3-1 (or the pseudogene TRBV3-2) and TRBJ2-1; D not resolved. Trimming left V 1 base short and J 0 bases short, with 10 bases between. The CDR3 totals 16 residues. Germline V gene sequence: CDR1 LGHDT, CDR2 YNNKEL (reference sequence). CDR3 in DNA: TGTGCCAGCAGCCAAGCTCGCCTGAGCTCCTACAATGAGCAGTTCTTC. Translated: CASSQARLSSYNEQFF.